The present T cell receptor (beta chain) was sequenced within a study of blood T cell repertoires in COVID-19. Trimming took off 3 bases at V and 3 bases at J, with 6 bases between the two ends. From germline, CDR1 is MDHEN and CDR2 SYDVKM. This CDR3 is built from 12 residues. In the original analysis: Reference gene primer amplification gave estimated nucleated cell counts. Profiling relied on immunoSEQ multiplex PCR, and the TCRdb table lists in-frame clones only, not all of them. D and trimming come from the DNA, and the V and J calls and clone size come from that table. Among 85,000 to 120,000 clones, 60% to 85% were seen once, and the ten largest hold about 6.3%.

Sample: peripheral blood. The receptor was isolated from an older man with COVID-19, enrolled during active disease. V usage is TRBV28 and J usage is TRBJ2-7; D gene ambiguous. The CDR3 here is CASSFLNYEQYF. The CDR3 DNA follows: TGTGCCAGCAGTTTCCTAAACTACGAGCAGTACTTC.